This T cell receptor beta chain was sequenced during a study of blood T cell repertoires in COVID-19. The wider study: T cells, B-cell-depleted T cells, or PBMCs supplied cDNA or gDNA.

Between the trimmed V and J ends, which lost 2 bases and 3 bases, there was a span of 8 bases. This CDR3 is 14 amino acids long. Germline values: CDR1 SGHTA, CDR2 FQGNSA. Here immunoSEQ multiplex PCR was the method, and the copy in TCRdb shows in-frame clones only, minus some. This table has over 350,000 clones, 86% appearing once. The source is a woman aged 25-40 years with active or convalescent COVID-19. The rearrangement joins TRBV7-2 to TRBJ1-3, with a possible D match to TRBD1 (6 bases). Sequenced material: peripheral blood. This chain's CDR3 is CASSLRGIGNTIYF. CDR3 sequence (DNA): TGTGCCAGCAGCTTAAGGGGGATTGGAAACACCATATATTTT. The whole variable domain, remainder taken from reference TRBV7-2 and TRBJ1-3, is GAGVSQSPSNKVTEKGKDVELRCDPISGHTALYWYRQSLGQGLEFLIYFQGNSAPDKSGLPSDRFSAERTGGSVSTLTIQRTQQEDSAVYLCASSLRGIGNTIYFGEGSWLTVV.